Described below is a single T cell receptor beta chain sequence and its context. The antigen is not known. To release intraepithelial and lamina propria lymphocytes, the graft tissue was processed. Here immunoSEQ multiplex PCR was the method, and the copy in TCRdb shows in-frame clones only, minus some. The repertoire includes about 37,000 clones, around 87% of them detected once, and over 15% sits in the top ten. The germline V gene encodes CDR1 LNHDA and CDR2 SQIVND (reference sequence). The CDR3 has 14 amino acids. The ends lost 1 base at V and 4 bases at J; junction bases unmatched: 1. The data originate from a study of graft-versus-host responses after intestinal transplantation. Study overall: Grafts were multivisceral, liver-intestinal, or isolated intestinal. Recipients across the board were started on anti-thymocyte globulin induction, then kept on tacrolimus and steroids for approximately three years.

Study-wide results and limits: After transplant, early declines in HvG clones were associated with peak levels of circulating GvH clones. High graft-versus-host to host-versus-graft clonal ratios were found in allografts of patients who had graft-donor T cell macrochimerism.

The sample consisted of ileum tissue, taken about 28 weeks after intestinal transplant. This chain uses TRBV19 with TRBJ2-7; 10 bases map to TRBD1. The sequence came from a human patient who received an intestinal transplant, so some T cells may come from the graft donor. DNA for the CDR3: TGTGCCAGTAGTATAGCGGGACAGGGGTACGAGCAGTACTTC. Its protein product is CASSIAGQGYEQYF.